The present T cell receptor beta chain was sequenced within a study of blood T cell repertoires in COVID-19. Study-level information: The samples span acute and convalescent COVID-19 from the United States, Italy and Spain. PBMCs, B-cell-depleted T cells, or T cells were the source of the cDNA or gDNA that made up the material.

Sequencing used immunoSEQ multiplex PCR; TCRdb keeps in-frame clones, though not all of them. This table has about 380,000 clones, roughly 85% appearing once. This CDR3 region has 16 residues. Trimming removed 0 bases at V and 6 bases at J, with 16 bases between. This receptor was identified in a woman aged 18-29 years with acute or convalescent COVID-19. What was sequenced was peripheral blood. This chain joins TRBV5-7 and TRBJ1-5, with D perhaps matching TRBD1 (5 bases). TRBV5-7 is an ORF, and what it does is uncertain. For the CDR3, the DNA is TGTGCCAGCAGCTTGGCCGCGGACAACAAGTGTCAGCCCCAGCATTTT. Translating it yields CASSLAADNKCQPQHF.